This T cell receptor beta chain was found in a study of CD8 T cells in ankylosing spondylitis. Broader study findings: Blood of patients with ankylosing spondylitis appeared to be characterized by a TCR beta motif of 8 or 9 highly homologous variants.

The trim removed 3 bases at V and 4 bases at J, leaving 6 bases unmatched. CDR1 and CDR2 (germline): SGHDT, YYEEEE. CDR3 length: 15 amino acids. On this clonotype itself: Antigen specificity is unknown.

TCRdb redid the calling of the 5' RACE reads with MiXCR, one entry per CDR3 protein. The data hold about 360,000 distinct CDR3 sequences, with 20% observed a single time. This TCR was recovered from a male donor with ankylosing spondylitis or in good health (not recorded which). V and J are TRBV5-6 and TRBJ2-1; TRBD2 agrees at 8 bases. The source material was blood, either unsorted or a sorted T cell fraction (not recorded which). CDR3 DNA sequence: TGTGCCAGCAGCTCGGGGGGGGCTGGATACAATGAGCAGTTCTTC. Encoded protein: CASSSGGAGYNEQFF.